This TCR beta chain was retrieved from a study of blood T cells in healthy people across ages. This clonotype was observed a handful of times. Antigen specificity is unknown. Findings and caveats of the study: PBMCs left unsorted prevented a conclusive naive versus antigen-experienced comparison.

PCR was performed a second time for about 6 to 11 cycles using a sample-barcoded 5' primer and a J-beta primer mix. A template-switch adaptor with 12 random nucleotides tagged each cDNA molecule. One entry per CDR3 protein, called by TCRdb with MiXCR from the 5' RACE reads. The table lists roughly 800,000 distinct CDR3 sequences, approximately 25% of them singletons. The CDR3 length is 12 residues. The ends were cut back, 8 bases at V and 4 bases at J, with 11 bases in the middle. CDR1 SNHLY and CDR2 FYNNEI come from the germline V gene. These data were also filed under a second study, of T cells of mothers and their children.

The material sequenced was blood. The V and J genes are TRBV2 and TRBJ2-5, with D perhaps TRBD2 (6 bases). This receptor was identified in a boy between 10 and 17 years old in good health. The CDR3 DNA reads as TGTGCCAGCGGAGGGCGGGGAGAGACCCAGTACTTC. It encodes CASGGRGETQYF.